Listed below are T cell receptor beta chains from one sample, sequenced in a study of OX40 agonist ivuxolimab in advanced cancers. TCRdb keeps only in-frame clones here, not all; method: immunoSEQ multiplex PCR. The sample records fewer than 70,000 clones, around 90% being singletons. The material was CD4+ or CD8+ T cells sorted from blood, obtained in a trial of the OX40 agonist ivuxolimab. These receptors were taken from an adult with an advanced solid tumor such as melanoma, head and neck, liver or kidney cancer. CDR3s include the opening cysteine and the closing phenylalanine or tryptophan. Each record gives: D gene, clone size, V gene, J gene, CDR3 protein, CDR3 DNA. A D gene is named only where the DNA matches it firmly. Only some rows state a clone size, as once, few, many or a class for expanded clones.

d_gene: NA
abundance: NA
v_gene: TRBV21-1
j_gene: TRBJ2-1
CDR3aa: CASSSPGEGCLYNEQFF
CDR3nt: TGTGCCAGCAGCTCCCCTGGGGAGGGTTGCCTGTACAATGAGCAGTTCTTC

d_gene: NA
abundance: NA
v_gene: TRBV11-3
j_gene: TRBJ2-2
CDR3aa: CASSEGLSNTGELFF
CDR3nt: TGTGCCAGCAGCGAAGGACTATCGAACACCGGGGAGCTGTTTTTT

d_gene: TRBD1
abundance: NA
v_gene: TRBV13
j_gene: TRBJ1-2
CDR3aa: CASRARPGTGGRGYTF
CDR3nt: TGTGCCAGCAGGGCCCGTCCCGGGACAGGCGGACGTGGCTACACCTTC

d_gene: NA
abundance: NA
v_gene: TRBV6-1
j_gene: TRBJ1-1
CDR3aa: CASSTQGLNTEAFF
CDR3nt: TGTGCCAGCAGCACACAAGGGTTGAACACTGAAGCTTTCTTT

d_gene: NA
abundance: NA
v_gene: TRBV27
j_gene: TRBJ2-3
CDR3aa: CASSLSGRGPSYTQYF
CDR3nt: TGTGCCAGCAGTTTATCGGGCAGGGGCCCCTCGTATACGCAGTATTTT

d_gene: NA
abundance: NA
v_gene: TRBV10-2
j_gene: TRBJ2-7
CDR3aa: CASSETRVAYEQYF
CDR3nt: TGCGCCAGCAGTGAGACACGGGTGGCCTACGAGCAGTACTTC

d_gene: NA
abundance: NA
v_gene: TRBV5-4
j_gene: TRBJ1-3
CDR3aa: CASSSGAAGNTIYF
CDR3nt: TGTGCCAGCAGCTCCGGGGCAGCAGGAAACACCATATATTTT

d_gene: TRBD2
abundance: NA
v_gene: TRBV6-4
j_gene: TRBJ2-1
CDR3aa: CASSDWRGIYNEQFF
CDR3nt: TGTGCCAGCAGTGACTGGCGGGGGATTTACAATGAGCAGTTCTTC

d_gene: NA
abundance: NA
v_gene: TRBV4-1
j_gene: TRBJ1-2
CDR3aa: CASSLDVGYGYTF
CDR3nt: TGCGCCAGCAGCCTCGACGTGGGCTATGGCTACACCTTC

d_gene: NA
abundance: NA
v_gene: TRBV5-1
j_gene: TRBJ1-2
CDR3aa: CASQPTPNSLYPGF
CDR3nt: TGCGCCAGCCAACCGACCCCGAACTCCCTCTACCCCGGATTC

d_gene: TRBD2
abundance: few
v_gene: TRBV7-2
j_gene: TRBJ2-7
CDR3aa: CASSPGTSPYEQYF
CDR3nt: TGTGCCAGCAGCCCCGGGACTAGCCCTTACGAGCAGTACTTC

d_gene: NA
abundance: NA
v_gene: TRBV5-8
j_gene: TRBJ2-7
CDR3aa: CASSQLRGSEQYF
CDR3nt: TGTGCCAGCAGCCAGCTCAGGGGAAGCGAGCAGTACTTC

d_gene: NA
abundance: NA
v_gene: TRBV6-4
j_gene: TRBJ1-5
CDR3aa: CASSGNRDNSNQPQHF
CDR3nt: TGTGCCAGCAGTGGGAACAGGGACAATAGCAATCAGCCCCAGCATTTT

d_gene: NA
abundance: NA
v_gene: TRBV7-9
j_gene: TRBJ2-5
CDR3aa: CASSLGLQMGETQYF
CDR3nt: TGTGCCAGCAGCTTAGGTCTGCAAATGGGTGAGACCCAGTACTTC

d_gene: TRBD2
abundance: NA
v_gene: TRBV11-2
j_gene: TRBJ2-2
CDR3aa: CASSPRLAGAGELFF
CDR3nt: TGTGCCAGCAGCCCTCGCCTAGCGGGGGCCGGGGAGCTGTTTTTT

d_gene: NA
abundance: NA
v_gene: TRBV11-2
j_gene: TRBJ2-5
CDR3aa: CASSLVFHLRETQYF
CDR3nt: TGTGCCAGCAGCTTAGTTTTCCACCTGAGGGAGACCCAGTACTTC

d_gene: NA
abundance: NA
v_gene: TRBV2
j_gene: TRBJ2-7
CDR3aa: CASRADVYEQYF
CDR3nt: TGTGCCAGCAGAGCGGACGTCTACGAGCAGTACTTC

d_gene: TRBD1
abundance: NA
v_gene: TRBV6-1
j_gene: TRBJ2-1
CDR3aa: CASSARRNRGQSSYNEQFF
CDR3nt: TGTGCCAGCAGTGCCCGCCGCAACAGGGGGCAGAGCTCCTACAATGAGCAGTTCTTC

d_gene: NA
abundance: NA
v_gene: TRBV10-3
j_gene: TRBJ1-5
CDR3aa: CAISETQDSNQPQHF
CDR3nt: TGTGCCATCAGTGAGACCCAGGATAGCAATCAGCCCCAGCATTTT

d_gene: NA
abundance: NA
v_gene: TRBV20-1
j_gene: TRBJ1-2
CDR3aa: CSVQAGGYTF
CDR3nt: TGCAGTGTCCAAGCCGGCGGCTACACCTTC

d_gene: TRBD2
abundance: NA
v_gene: TRBV4-1
j_gene: TRBJ2-1
CDR3aa: CASSSEKKRGGWYYNEQFF
CDR3nt: TGCGCCAGCAGTTCAGAGAAAAAGCGGGGGGGCTGGTACTACAATGAGCAGTTCTTC

d_gene: NA
abundance: NA
v_gene: TRBV7-9
j_gene: TRBJ1-3
CDR3aa: CASSLAGAGNTIYF
CDR3nt: TGTGCCAGCAGCTTAGCAGGAGCTGGAAACACCATATATTTT

d_gene: TRBD1
abundance: NA
v_gene: TRBV6-1
j_gene: TRBJ1-2
CDR3aa: CASSEVGTGGNYGYTF
CDR3nt: TGTGCCAGCAGTGAAGTGGGGACAGGGGGGAACTATGGCTACACCTTC

d_gene: NA
abundance: NA
v_gene: TRBV6-6
j_gene: TRBJ2-1
CDR3aa: CASSYKGYEQFF
CDR3nt: TGTGCCAGCAGTTACAAAGGGTACGAGCAGTTCTTC

d_gene: NA
abundance: NA
v_gene: TRBV18
j_gene: TRBJ1-5
CDR3aa: CASSPTGRTSNQPQHF
CDR3nt: TGTGCCAGCTCACCAACGGGACGGACTAGCAATCAGCCCCAGCATTTT

d_gene: NA
abundance: NA
v_gene: TRBV7-9
j_gene: TRBJ1-2
CDR3aa: CASSSGEGHYGYTF
CDR3nt: TGTGCCAGCAGTTCAGGGGAAGGGCACTATGGCTACACCTTC

d_gene: NA
abundance: NA
v_gene: TRBV5-1
j_gene: TRBJ1-3
CDR3aa: CASSLTTAGNTIYF
CDR3nt: TGCGCCAGCAGCTTGACTACAGCTGGAAACACCATATATTTT

d_gene: NA
abundance: NA
v_gene: TRBV6-6
j_gene: TRBJ1-2
CDR3aa: CASSYADGKIATF
CDR3nt: TGTGCCAGCAGTTACGCCGACGGAAAAATCGCTACCTTC

d_gene: NA
abundance: NA
v_gene: TRBV9
j_gene: TRBJ1-1
CDR3aa: CASSARSRGNTEAFF
CDR3nt: TGTGCCAGCAGCGCGCGATCGAGGGGGAACACTGAAGCTTTCTTT

d_gene: NA
abundance: NA
v_gene: TRBV12-5
j_gene: TRBJ2-3
CDR3aa: CASGPVGDTQYF
CDR3nt: TGTGCTAGTGGTCCCGTTGGAGATACGCAGTATTTT

d_gene: TRBD1
abundance: NA
v_gene: TRBV10-3
j_gene: TRBJ2-2
CDR3aa: CAISGGTGENTGELFF
CDR3nt: TGTGCCATCAGTGGTGGGACAGGAGAGAACACCGGGGAGCTGTTTTTT

d_gene: NA
abundance: NA
v_gene: TRBV7-2
j_gene: TRBJ1-5
CDR3aa: CASSPGSNQPQHF
CDR3nt: TGTGCCAGCAGCCCAGGTAGCAATCAGCCCCAGCATTTT

d_gene: TRBD1
abundance: once
v_gene: TRBV18
j_gene: TRBJ2-2
CDR3aa: CASSPRDSLSGELFF
CDR3nt: TGTGCCAGCTCACCCCGGGACAGTCTATCCGGGGAGCTGTTTTTT

d_gene: NA
abundance: NA
v_gene: TRBV2
j_gene: TRBJ1-1
CDR3aa: CASSRRGNTEAFF
CDR3nt: TGTGCCAGCAGCAGACGGGGTAACACTGAAGCTTTCTTT

d_gene: NA
abundance: NA
v_gene: TRBV7-2
j_gene: TRBJ2-7
CDR3aa: CASSLKGPGSIEQYF
CDR3nt: TGTGCCAGCAGCTTAAAAGGCCCAGGGTCTATCGAGCAGTACTTC

d_gene: NA
abundance: NA
v_gene: TRBV7-8
j_gene: TRBJ2-2
CDR3aa: CASSFRPWDANTGELFF
CDR3nt: TGTGCCAGCAGCTTCCGGCCCTGGGATGCGAACACCGGGGAGCTGTTTTTT

d_gene: NA
abundance: NA
v_gene: TRBV14
j_gene: TRBJ1-3
CDR3aa: CASSQGARGNTIYF
CDR3nt: TGTGCCAGCAGCCAAGGGGCGAGAGGAAACACCATATATTTT

d_gene: NA
abundance: NA
v_gene: TRBV30
j_gene: TRBJ2-7
CDR3aa: CAWSVLADYEQYF
CDR3nt: TGTGCCTGGAGTGTACTGGCAGACTACGAGCAGTACTTC

d_gene: TRBD1
abundance: NA
v_gene: TRBV19
j_gene: TRBJ1-6
CDR3aa: CASRTGTGVNSPLHF
CDR3nt: TGTGCCAGTAGAACCGGGACAGGCGTGAATTCACCCCTCCACTTT

d_gene: TRBD1
abundance: NA
v_gene: TRBV10-2
j_gene: TRBJ1-3
CDR3aa: CATVTNRGNTIYF
CDR3nt: TGCGCCACCGTCACCAACAGGGGGAACACCATATATTTT

d_gene: NA
abundance: NA
v_gene: TRBV19
j_gene: TRBJ1-6
CDR3aa: CASSVAPNSPLHF
CDR3nt: TGTGCCAGTAGTGTAGCGCCTAATTCACCCCTCCACTTT

d_gene: NA
abundance: NA
v_gene: TRBV4-1
j_gene: TRBJ1-1
CDR3aa: CASSQNPYAEAFF
CDR3nt: TGCGCCAGCAGCCAAAACCCGTACGCTGAAGCTTTCTTT

d_gene: NA
abundance: NA
v_gene: TRBV6-5
j_gene: TRBJ2-7
CDR3aa: CASSYGTDSYEQYF
CDR3nt: TGTGCCAGCAGTTATGGGACCGACTCCTACGAGCAGTACTTC

d_gene: NA
abundance: NA
v_gene: TRBV4-2
j_gene: TRBJ1-6
CDR3aa: CASSQDAGTRSPLHF
CDR3nt: TGTGCCAGCAGCCAAGATGCAGGGACGAGGTCACCCCTCCACTTT

d_gene: NA
abundance: NA
v_gene: TRBV7-9
j_gene: TRBJ1-4
CDR3aa: CASSLATGFNEKLFF
CDR3nt: TGTGCCAGCAGCTTAGCCACAGGGTTTAATGAAAAACTGTTTTTT

d_gene: NA
abundance: NA
v_gene: TRBV6-6
j_gene: TRBJ1-2
CDR3aa: CASSAPDGNLYGYTF
CDR3nt: TGTGCCAGCAGTGCCCCCGACGGGAACTTGTATGGCTACACCTTC

d_gene: NA
abundance: NA
v_gene: TRBV5-4
j_gene: TRBJ1-6
CDR3aa: CASSPDSSYNSPLHF
CDR3nt: TGTGCCAGCAGTCCGGATAGCTCCTATAATTCACCCCTCCACTTT

d_gene: NA
abundance: NA
v_gene: TRBV2
j_gene: TRBJ1-1
CDR3aa: CASNIGSTEAFF
CDR3nt: TGTGCCAGCAATATAGGGAGTACTGAAGCTTTCTTT

d_gene: NA
abundance: NA
v_gene: TRBV6-1
j_gene: TRBJ1-1
CDR3aa: CASSLKGDTEAFF
CDR3nt: TGTGCCAGCAGCCTCAAGGGGGACACTGAAGCTTTCTTT

d_gene: TRBD2
abundance: once
v_gene: TRBV11-3
j_gene: TRBJ2-5
CDR3aa: CASSFGLAGSQETQYF
CDR3nt: TGTGCCAGCAGCTTTGGACTAGCGGGGTCCCAAGAGACCCAGTACTTC

d_gene: NA
abundance: NA
v_gene: TRBV29-1
j_gene: TRBJ1-1
CDR3aa: CSVAQHKNTEAFF
CDR3nt: TGCAGCGTTGCCCAACATAAGAACACTGAAGCTTTCTTT

d_gene: TRBD1
abundance: NA
v_gene: TRBV6-1
j_gene: TRBJ2-5
CDR3aa: CASSRSQGTQETQYF
CDR3nt: TGTGCCAGCAGTCGATCACAGGGGACCCAAGAGACCCAGTACTTC